The 4 T cell receptor beta chains presented below share a single source sample, sequenced in a study of PD-1 blockade in mismatch repair-deficient tumors. Produced via immunoSEQ multiplex PCR; TCRdb's table is partial and in-frame only. The sample records some 66,000 clones, 70% to 90% being singletons. The starting material was peripheral blood, obtained 52 weeks after starting pembrolizumab. The origin of the receptors is an adult with mismatch repair-deficient cancer.

This rearrangement joins TRBV7-6 to TRBJ1-3, with D possibly being TRBD1 (6 bases). V lost 6 bases and J lost 3, with 6 bases in between. The germline V gene has CDR1 SGHVS and CDR2 FNYEAQ. The CDR3 spans 12 residues. This chain's CDR3 is CASRDSGNTIYF. CDR3 DNA: TGTGCCAGCAGGGACAGTGGAAACACCATATATTTT.

The count of this clone is one. The gene calls are TRBV7-7 and TRBJ2-1, with 13 bases lining up with TRBD2. The germline V gene has CDR1 SSHAT and CDR2 FNYEAQ (reference sequence). This CDR3 spans 22 amino acids. V lost 5 bases to trimming and J lost 4 bases; unmatched junction nucleotides: 23. The CDR3 protein is CASSQLSGLAGAQRSIYNEQFF. The CDR3 nucleotides are TGTGCCAGCAGCCAATTATCAGGACTAGCGGGAGCTCAGCGAAGCATTTACAATGAGCAGTTCTTC.

The J gene is TRBJ2-5, the V gene TRBV11-2; D unresolved. Trimming stripped 1 base from V and 8 bases from J, with 5 bases between. Per germline, CDR1 SGHAT and CDR2 FQNNGV. The CDR3 covers 11 residues. CDR3 DNA sequence: TGTGCCAGCAGCTTAGGAATAACCCAGTACTTC. Translated: CASSLGITQYF.

The gene calls are TRBV14 and TRBJ2-5; TRBD2 matches 10 bases. Looked up from germline, CDR1 is SGHDN and CDR2 is FVKESK. Trimming removed 7 bases from V and 5 bases from J; junction bases left unmatched: 10. The CDR3 is 15 amino acids. The CDR3, as DNA: TGTGCCAGCAATCAAGCGGGAGGGCCAGGGGAGACCCAGTACTTC. Encoded protein: CASNQAGGPGETQYF.